These 26 T cell receptor beta chains were sequenced from one sample in a study of cytomegalovirus exposure and HLA in healthy donors (dated by TCRdb to about 2017). Receptor amplification or capture employed the immunoSEQ multiplex PCR assay. A mixture of 60 forward primers for TCR Vbeta segments and 13 reverse primers for TCR Jbeta segments was used in the multiplex PCR. TCRdb stores this immuneACCESS table with in-frame sequences only. Part of the clones is absent; in the studies checked, under half of the shortfall reflects unresolved V genes, and no reason is known for the rest. The sample has more than 110,000 clones on record, roughly 83% of them singletons. Clones ranked in the top ten supply around 4% of the sample. Sequences were obtained from PBMCs. The origin of the receptors is a middle-aged man in good health and CMV-seropositive.

The CDR3 reads CASSPPTSGNYEQYF. In DNA form, the CDR3 reads TGTGCCAGCTCACCACCCACTAGCGGGAACTACGAGCAGTACTTC. V is TRBV18 and J is TRBJ2-7, with 10 bases aligning to TRBD2. The ends lost 0 bases at V and 3 bases at J; junction bases unmatched: 2. Germline CDR1 KGHSH, CDR2 LQKENI. The CDR3 extends over 15 amino acids.

This clone has only a few counts. In DNA, the CDR3 is TGTGCCAGCAGCGTAGGGAGCGGCACAGATACGCAGTATTTT. Amino acid sequence: CASSVGSGTDTQYF. The rearrangement uses TRBV9 and TRBJ2-3; D not certain. Trimming left V 0 bases short and J 1 base short, with 6 bases between. CDR1 SGDLS and CDR2 YYNGEE come from the germline V gene. This CDR3 region has 14 residues.

The chain links TRBV25-1 to TRBJ1-1, with TRBD1 as a possible D gene (5 bases). CDR1 MGHDK and CDR2 SYGVNS come from the germline V gene. The CDR3 runs to 14 residues. The V and J ends lost 2 bases and 4 bases respectively, with 11 bases between them. The CDR3 region has the DNA TGTGCCAGCAGTGAACGGGGCGGGGGCACTGAAGCTTTCTTT. Translating gives CASSERGGGTEAFF.

A few counts support this clone. The chain uses TRBV30 and TRBJ2-7; no clear D gene. Germline assignment: CDR1 GTSNPN and CDR2 SVGIG (reference sequence). Trimming took off 0 bases at V and 6 bases at J, with 15 bases between the two ends. The CDR3 is 14 residues long. This chain's CDR3 is CAWSVQWSLAEQYF. CDR3 in DNA: TGTGCCTGGAGTGTACAATGGTCCTTAGCCGAGCAGTACTTC.

V is TRBV12-5 and J is TRBJ2-1; 15 nucleotides match TRBD2. CDR1 LGHNT and CDR2 FRNRAP come from the germline V gene. This CDR3 contains 15 residues. Losses at the gene ends were 8 bases for V and 7 bases for J; bases not matched to a gene: 6. CDR3 residues: CASRTSGRGPNEQFF. As DNA, the CDR3 is TGTGCTAGTCGGACTAGCGGGAGGGGGCCAAATGAGCAGTTCTTC.

The chain joins TRBV7-9 to TRBJ1-2; weak D call: TRBD1 (5 bases). V was shortened by 5 bases and J by 5 bases, with 15 bases between the two germline ends. Germline CDR1 is SEHNR and CDR2 is FQNEAQ (reference sequence). The CDR3 is 14 residues long. In nucleotides, the CDR3 is TGTGCCAGCAGCCCCGGCCAGGGTATTTATGGCTACACCTTC. As protein: CASSPGQGIYGYTF.

V gene TRBV27 combines with J gene TRBJ1-1, with D unclear. V was pared by 6 bases and J by 1 base, with 12 bases between. The CDR3 runs to 14 residues. Germline V lookup: CDR1 MNHEY, CDR2 SMNVEV (reference sequence). The CDR3, as DNA: TGTGCCAGCAGCCGAAACGGAGGGAACACTGAAGCTTTCTTT. Amino acid sequence: CASSRNGGNTEAFF.

The chain has TRBV5-1 and TRBJ2-5; the match to TRBD1 covers 7 bases. The DNA matches TRBJ2-7 better at its end, which makes the J call doubtful. The CDR3 runs 16 residues. Germline values: CDR1 SGHRS, CDR2 YFSETQ. CDR3 DNA sequence: TGCGCCAGCAGCGATCCGGGACAGATGGTAGGCTACGAGCAGTACTTC. It yields the protein CASSDPGQMVGYEQYF.

CDR3 nucleotide sequence: TGTGCCAGCAGCCCTACTCGGGGTTTGTCGGCCGGCTACACCTTC. Translated: CASSPTRGLSAGYTF. V gene TRBV7-8 combines with J gene TRBJ1-2, with unresolved D. This CDR3 has 15 amino acids. Germline CDR1 reads SGHVS; CDR2 reads FQNEAQ. The V gene lost 5 bases and the J gene lost 8 bases, with 21 bases spanning the gap.

In DNA form, the CDR3 reads TGTGCCAGCAGCTTAAGTATGGGCAGACAGGGGTTTAGCTATGGCTACACCTTC. Protein sequence: CASSLSMGRQGFSYGYTF. The chain is built from TRBV7-2 and TRBJ1-2, with 8 positions matching TRBD1. The J segment lost 4 bases and the V segment lost 2 bases, leaving 15 bases of the junction unmatched. This CDR3 has 18 residues. CDR1 is SGHTA, CDR2 FQGNSA, per germline.

The genes are TRBV13 and TRBJ1-1; a weak D match, TRBD1 (5 bases). This CDR3 has 15 amino acids. Trimming removed 5 bases at V and 4 bases at J, with 17 bases between. From germline, CDR1 is PRHDT and CDR2 FYEKMQ (reference sequence). CDR3 nucleotides: TGTGCCAGCAGCCACCCTCCGTGGGGCCCCACTGAAGCTTTCTTT. Amino acid sequence: CASSHPPWGPTEAFF.

This clone appeared once. The chain links TRBV7-9 to TRBJ1-4; D possibly corresponds to TRBD1 (5 bases). The V and J ends lost 1 base and 0 bases respectively, with 6 bases between them. Per germline, CDR1 SEHNR and CDR2 FQNEAQ (reference sequence). The CDR3 extends over 15 amino acids. The CDR3 region has the DNA TGTGCCAGCAGCTTAGGACAGCCAACTAATGAAAAACTGTTTTTT. It translates to CASSLGQPTNEKLFF.

The rearrangement links TRBV6-4 to TRBJ2-1; a possible D gene is TRBD2 (7 bases). The ends were cut back, 5 bases at V and 10 bases at J, with 21 bases in the middle. Germline loops: CDR1 MRHNA, CDR2 SNTAGT. The CDR3 spans 15 residues. As DNA, the CDR3 is TGTGCCAGCAGTCCGACAGGCCAGCGGGAAGGGGAGCAGTTCTTC. Its translation is CASSPTGQREGEQFF.

V is TRBV7-9 and J is TRBJ2-5; the D gene is possibly TRBD1 (5 bases). This CDR3 contains 14 residues. Germline CDR1 is SEHNR and CDR2 is FQNEAQ (reference sequence). V was shortened by 1 base and J by 4 bases, with 10 bases between the two germline ends. CDR3 bases: TGTGCCAGCAGCTTAGTCGGTGACAGAGAGACCCAGTACTTC. Its protein product is CASSLVGDRETQYF.

In this sample, this clone turned up once. The gene calls are TRBV19 and TRBJ2-5; D is possibly TRBD1 (6 bases). The CDR3 consists of 15 residues. CDR1 and CDR2 from the germline V gene are LNHDA and SQIVND (reference sequence). V lost 1 base and J lost 2, with 11 bases in between. The CDR3 reads CASSIGGGQQETQYF. The CDR3 DNA follows: TGTGCCAGTAGTATAGGAGGCGGACAGCAAGAGACCCAGTACTTC.

CDR3 in amino acids: CASSLVIGDSAGYTF. CDR3 in DNA: TGTGCCAGCAGCTTGGTTATAGGGGATTCGGCTGGCTACACCTTC. This chain links TRBV7-9 with TRBJ1-2; D may be TRBD1 (5 bases). Germline V gene lookup returns CDR1 SEHNR and CDR2 FQNEAQ (reference sequence). V was trimmed by 3 bases and J by 7 bases, leaving 18 bases between them. The CDR3 has 15 residues.

The chain employs TRBV7-9 and TRBJ1-5; the D gene is possibly TRBD1 (6 bases). The CDR3 consists of 14 residues. V dropped 5 bases and J dropped 3 bases, with 11 bases sitting between them. In germline, CDR1 is SEHNR, CDR2 FQNEAQ (reference sequence). The CDR3 sequence: CASSPGQVNQPQHF. CDR3 coding DNA: TGTGCCAGCAGCCCGGGACAAGTCAATCAGCCCCAGCATTTT.

This clone was seen once. The chain carries TRBV9 and TRBJ2-3; D remains unclear. Trimming pared 0 bases from V and 3 bases from J, leaving 8 bases between. This CDR3 is built from 14 residues. Germline V lookup: CDR1 SGDLS, CDR2 YYNGEE. The CDR3 sequence is CASSVVPFTDTQYF. The CDR3 coding sequence is TGTGCCAGCAGCGTAGTCCCCTTTACAGATACGCAGTATTTT.

The genes are TRBV5-1 and TRBJ1-1, with TRBD1 identical over 7 bases. This CDR3 is 14 amino acids long. After removal of 0 bases from V and 4 bases from J, the junction contained 3 bases not matched to a gene. CDR1 is SGHRS, CDR2 YFSETQ, per germline. The CDR3 DNA reads as TGCGCCAGCAGCTTGGGACAGGGCTTCACTGAAGCTTTCTTT. This gives the protein CASSLGQGFTEAFF.

The chain recombines TRBV27 with TRBJ1-1; no firm D call. The CDR3 runs 13 residues. V lost 7 bases and J lost 1, with 10 bases in between. From germline, CDR1 is MNHEY and CDR2 SMNVEV (reference sequence). The CDR3 protein is CASTSRGNTEAFF. DNA for the CDR3: TGTGCCAGCACCTCCAGAGGGAACACTGAAGCTTTCTTT.

This clone was observed once. The rearrangement uses TRBV21-1 and TRBJ1-2; the D call TRBD1 from the table was never checked on the DNA. TRBV21-1 is labeled a pseudogene. There are 20 residues in the CDR3. The CDR3 nucleotides are TGTGCCAGCAGCAAAGCATCCGGAGGACAGCACCAAGCGGATAACTATGGCTACACCTTC. Its translation is CASSKASGGQHQADNYGYTF.

The CDR3 coding sequence is TGCGCCAGCAGCCCGGGACTACGCAATACGCAGTATTTT. It encodes CASSPGLRNTQYF. The rearrangement links TRBV5-1 to TRBJ2-3; 7 bases are a match to TRBD2. Germline V gene data show CDR1 as SGHRS and CDR2 as YFSETQ. J lost 7 bases, V lost 4 bases, and 6 bases had no gene match. The CDR3 totals 13 residues.

This chain joins TRBV19 and TRBJ1-3; D uncertain. With 4 bases removed from V and 0 bases from J, the gap between germline ends came to 7 bases. This CDR3 has 14 amino acids. In germline, CDR1 is LNHDA, CDR2 SQIVND (reference sequence). CDR3 nucleotide sequence: TGTGCCAGTAGTAACCAGGACTCTGGAAACACCATATATTTT. Translated, it gives CASSNQDSGNTIYF.

The chain links TRBV7-9 to TRBJ2-1; 8 bases are shared with TRBD2. Looked up from germline, CDR1 is SEHNR and CDR2 is FQNEAQ (reference sequence). Trimming cost V 3 bases and J 5 bases; bases outside gene matches: 9. This CDR3 has 16 residues. The CDR3 DNA reads TGTGCCAGCAGCTTGGGGTTGGCTAGCGGGCACAATGAGCAGTTCTTC. The encoded protein is CASSLGLASGHNEQFF.

This clone has just one count. The chain is built from TRBV7-6 and TRBJ1-2, with a possible D match to TRBD1 (5 bases). The CDR3 is 15 amino acids. The germline V gene has CDR1 SGHVS and CDR2 FNYEAQ. Trimming removed 2 bases at V and 6 bases at J, with 16 bases between. The CDR3 sequence: CASSLRAGPVNGYTF. For the CDR3, the DNA is TGTGCCAGCAGCTTAAGGGCAGGGCCGGTAAATGGCTACACCTTC.

This clone is a singleton in its sample. V is TRBV27 and J is TRBJ2-7, with TRBD1 matching over 8 bases. V trimming: 2 bases; J trimming: 3 bases; junction bases outside the gene matches: 3. This CDR3 contains 14 residues. Germline values: CDR1 MNHEY, CDR2 SMNVEV (reference sequence). CDR3 sequence (DNA): TGTGCCAGCAGTTTAGGGACAGGATTCTACGAGCAGTACTTC. Its translation is CASSLGTGFYEQYF.